The rows below give T cell receptor beta chains drawn from one sample of a study of spatial heterogeneity in lung cancer. Using its own MiXCR run on the 5' RACE reads, TCRdb lists one record per CDR3 protein. The sample holds tens of thousands of distinct CDR3 sequences, roughly 7% seen once. Here the sequenced sample was PBMCs, taken at surgery. The receptors derive from a female donor with early-stage non-small cell lung cancer. CDR3s include the opening cysteine and the closing phenylalanine or tryptophan. The size field is filled for only some rows; it gives once, few, many or a size class.

CASSFGAGGGDNEQFF,TRBV11-2,many,TRBJ2-1
CASSYRQGRTEAFF,TRBV7-9,many,TRBJ1-1
CASQPPYLFSTDTQYF,TRBV10-3,few,TRBJ2-3
CASSRTSGETQYF,TRBV7-9,many,TRBJ2-5
CASTTSGVTDTQYF,TRBV6-1,many,TRBJ2-3
CASSYGLAGGMTYEQYF,TRBV5-4,many,TRBJ2-7
CSARQGNTGELFF,TRBV20-1,-,TRBJ2-2
CSVGERGPQYF,TRBV29-1,many,TRBJ2-7
CAISEGGNTEAFF,TRBV10-3,few,TRBJ1-1
CASIPPGNTGELFF,TRBV6-6,many,TRBJ2-2
CSVESPQGGTEAFF,TRBV29-1,-,TRBJ1-1
CASGKGGQFF,TRBV6-5,few,TRBJ2-1
CASSVATRANTGELFF,TRBV9,many,TRBJ2-2
CASSREGQGIEQYF,TRBV4-1,many,TRBJ2-7
CASSLGSLGTDTQYF,TRBV5-1,many,TRBJ2-3
CASSYAGARTQYF,TRBV6-2/TRBV6-3,many,TRBJ2-5
CASSLGGPFEGYTF,TRBV28,many,TRBJ1-2
CASSRGSISYNEQFF,TRBV5-1,medium-sized,TRBJ2-1
CASSSTGQVNSPLHF,TRBV9,few,TRBJ1-6
CASGWNTDTQYF,TRBV6-1,few,TRBJ2-3
CASSATKLAENTDTQYF,TRBV28,many,TRBJ2-3
CASSRLGQGGGKLFF,TRBV28,many,TRBJ1-4
CASSAGDTDTQYF,TRBV5-1,many,TRBJ2-3
CSAPQTVVNHYEQYF,TRBV20-1,many,TRBJ2-7
CASTIGGQLTDTQYF,TRBV28,many,TRBJ2-3
CASSKQQGNEQFF,TRBV2,many,TRBJ2-1
CASSPPTSAITKGQYF,TRBV18,-,TRBJ2-7
CASSDSEDSAYEQYF,TRBV9,many,TRBJ2-7
CASSQELGRGGPEAFF,TRBV4-2,-,TRBJ1-1
CASSLRAGFQPQHF,TRBV28,many,TRBJ1-5
CASSLNGGTQYF,TRBV5-1,few,TRBJ2-3
CASSLFAGRNTGELFF,TRBV28,few,TRBJ2-2
CASSVNGVGVYEQYF,TRBV28,many,TRBJ2-7
CASSLWADYEQYF,TRBV7-2,many,TRBJ2-7
CSARDPGLSPLHF,TRBV20-1,-,TRBJ1-6
CASSYSLSSAGVSEQYF,TRBV6-5,few,TRBJ2-7
CASSPRVGLGYTF,TRBV10-1,-,TRBJ1-2
CASSLHQRGPEGEQFF,TRBV7-3,many,TRBJ2-1
CASSGRTPQETQYF,TRBV11-1,many,TRBJ2-5
CSVPRGNYQETQYF,TRBV29-1,many,TRBJ2-5
CASSQARGSDQPQHF,TRBV3-1,few,TRBJ1-5